This entry features one TCR beta chain sequence. Here immunoSEQ multiplex PCR was the method, and the copy in TCRdb shows in-frame clones only, minus some. The table records about 38,000 clones, around 90% of them present only once. Per the germline V gene, CDR1 is MDHEN and CDR2 is SYDVKM. The CDR3 length is 14 residues. V lost 5 bases and J lost 1, with 9 bases in between. The data belong to a study of T cell changes during pregnancy in multiple sclerosis. Sequenced material: CD8+ T cells from peripheral blood mononuclear cells, taken in the third trimester of pregnancy. This receptor was obtained from a female donor with multiple sclerosis, enrolled in a pregnancy study. The rearrangement links TRBV28 to TRBJ1-5; D is perhaps TRBD1 (5 bases). CDR3 in amino acids: CASSLAGSNQPQHF. The CDR3 region has the DNA TGTGCCAGCAGTCTTGCAGGGAGCAATCAGCCCCAGCATTTT. Using reference TRBV28 and TRBJ1-5 for the parts outside the CDR3, the full variable domain is DVKVTQSSRYLVKRTGEKVFLECVQDMDHENMFWYRQDPGLGLRLIYFSYDVKMKEKGDIPEGYSVSREKKERFSLILESASTNQTSMYLCASSLAGSNQPQHFGDGTRLSIL.